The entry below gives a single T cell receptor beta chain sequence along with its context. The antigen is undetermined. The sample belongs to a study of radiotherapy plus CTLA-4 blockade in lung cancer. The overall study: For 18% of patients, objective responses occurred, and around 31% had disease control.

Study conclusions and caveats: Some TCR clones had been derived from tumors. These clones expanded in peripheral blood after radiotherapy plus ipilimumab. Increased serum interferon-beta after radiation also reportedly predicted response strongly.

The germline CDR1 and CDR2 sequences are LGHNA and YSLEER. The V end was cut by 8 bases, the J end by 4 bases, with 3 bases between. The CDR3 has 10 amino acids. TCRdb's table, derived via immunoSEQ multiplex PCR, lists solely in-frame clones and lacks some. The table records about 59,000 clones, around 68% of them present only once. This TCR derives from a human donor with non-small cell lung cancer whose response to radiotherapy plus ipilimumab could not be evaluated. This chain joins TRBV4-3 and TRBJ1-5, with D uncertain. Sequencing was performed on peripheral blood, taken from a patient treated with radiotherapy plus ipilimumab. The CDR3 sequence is CASSNQPQHF. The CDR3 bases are TGCGCCAGCTCGAATCAGCCCCAGCATTTT.